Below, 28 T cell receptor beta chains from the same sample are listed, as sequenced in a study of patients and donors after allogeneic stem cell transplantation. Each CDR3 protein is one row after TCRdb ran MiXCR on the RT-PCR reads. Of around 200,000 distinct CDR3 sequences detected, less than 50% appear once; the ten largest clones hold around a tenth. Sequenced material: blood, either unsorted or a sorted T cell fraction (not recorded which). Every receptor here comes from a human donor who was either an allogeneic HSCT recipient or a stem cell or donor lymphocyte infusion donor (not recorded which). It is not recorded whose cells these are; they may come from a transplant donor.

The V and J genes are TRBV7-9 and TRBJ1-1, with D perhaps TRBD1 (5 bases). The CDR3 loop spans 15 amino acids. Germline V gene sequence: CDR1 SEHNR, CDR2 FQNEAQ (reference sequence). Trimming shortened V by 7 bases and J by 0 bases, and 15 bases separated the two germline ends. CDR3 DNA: TGTGCCAGCACCGATGTGGGGGGATTGAACACTGAAGCTTTCTTT. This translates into CASTDVGGLNTEAFF.

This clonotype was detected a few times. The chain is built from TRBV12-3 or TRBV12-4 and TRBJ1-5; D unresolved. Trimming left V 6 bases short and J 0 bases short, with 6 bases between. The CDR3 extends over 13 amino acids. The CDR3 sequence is CASRLSSNQPQHF. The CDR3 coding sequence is TGTGCCAGCAGACTGAGTAGCAATCAGCCCCAGCATTTT.

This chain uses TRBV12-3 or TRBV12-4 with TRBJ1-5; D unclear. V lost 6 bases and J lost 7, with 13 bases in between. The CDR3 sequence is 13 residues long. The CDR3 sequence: CASSGDLGQPQHF. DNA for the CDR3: TGTGCCAGCAGCGGGGATCTAGGGCAGCCCCAGCATTTT.

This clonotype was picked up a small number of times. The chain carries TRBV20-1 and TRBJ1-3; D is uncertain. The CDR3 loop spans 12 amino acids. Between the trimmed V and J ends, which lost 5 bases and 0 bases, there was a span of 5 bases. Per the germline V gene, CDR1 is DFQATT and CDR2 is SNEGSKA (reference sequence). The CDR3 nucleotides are TGCAGTGCTGTCGCCTCTGGAAACACCATATATTTT. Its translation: CSAVASGNTIYF.

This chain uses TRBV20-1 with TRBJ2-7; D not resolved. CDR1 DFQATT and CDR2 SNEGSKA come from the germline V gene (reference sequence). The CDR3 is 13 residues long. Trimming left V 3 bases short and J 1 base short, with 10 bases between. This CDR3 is CSASGTLSYEQYF. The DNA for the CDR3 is TGCAGTGCTAGCGGTACCCTTTCCTACGAGCAGTACTTC.

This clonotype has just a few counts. DNA for the CDR3: TGTGCCAGCAGATCTCACAGGGGAAACTCCTACGAGCAGTACTTC. It translates to CASRSHRGNSYEQYF. The chain joins TRBV28 to TRBJ2-7, with TRBD1 matching 7 bases. Germline values: CDR1 MDHEN, CDR2 SYDVKM. V dropped 6 bases and J dropped 0; count of bases not matched to a gene: 8. CDR3 length equals 15 residues.

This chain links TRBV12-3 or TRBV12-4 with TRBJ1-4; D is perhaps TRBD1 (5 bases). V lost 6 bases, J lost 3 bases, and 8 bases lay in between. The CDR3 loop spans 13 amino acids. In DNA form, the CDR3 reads TGTGCCAGCAGGACAGACTCTAATGAAAAACTGTTTTTT. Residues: CASRTDSNEKLFF.

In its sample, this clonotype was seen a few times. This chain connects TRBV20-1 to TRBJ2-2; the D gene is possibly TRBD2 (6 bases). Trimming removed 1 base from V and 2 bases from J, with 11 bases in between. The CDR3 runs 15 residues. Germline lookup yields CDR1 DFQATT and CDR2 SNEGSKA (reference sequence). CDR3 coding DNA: TGCAGTGCTAGAGGACTAGGGCGTAACACCGGGGAGCTGTTTTTT. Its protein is CSARGLGRNTGELFF.

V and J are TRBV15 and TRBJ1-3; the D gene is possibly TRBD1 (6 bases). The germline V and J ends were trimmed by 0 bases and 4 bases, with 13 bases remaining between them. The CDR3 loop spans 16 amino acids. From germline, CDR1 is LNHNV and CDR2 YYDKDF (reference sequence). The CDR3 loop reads CATSRDLGARGNTIYF. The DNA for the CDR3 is TGTGCCACCAGCAGAGACCTGGGGGCGAGAGGAAACACCATATATTTT. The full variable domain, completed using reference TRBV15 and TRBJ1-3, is DAMVIQNPRYQVTQFGKPVTLSCSQTLNHNVMYWYQQKSSQAPKLLFHYYDKDFNNEADTPDNFQSRRPNTSFCFLDIRSPGLGDTAMYLCATSRDLGARGNTIYFGEGSWLTVV.

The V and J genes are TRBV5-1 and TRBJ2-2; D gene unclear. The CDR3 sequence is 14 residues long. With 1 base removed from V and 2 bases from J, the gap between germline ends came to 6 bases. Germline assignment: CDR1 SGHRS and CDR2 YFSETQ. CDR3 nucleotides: TGCGCCAGCAGCTTGCCAATTAACACCGGGGAGCTGTTTTTT. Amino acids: CASSLPINTGELFF.

CDR3 bases: TGTGCCAGCAGCGTCGGTTCAGGGGACAATCAGCCCCAGCATTTT. It specifies CASSVGSGDNQPQHF. The genes are TRBV9 and TRBJ1-5; D is perhaps TRBD1 (6 bases). The CDR3 consists of 15 residues. Deletions cut 2 bases from V and 3 bases from J, with 12 bases between. Germline CDR1 and CDR2: SGDLS and YYNGEE.

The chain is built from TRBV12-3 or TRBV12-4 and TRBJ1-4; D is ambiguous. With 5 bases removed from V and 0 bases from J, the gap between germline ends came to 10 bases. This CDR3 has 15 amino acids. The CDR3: CASSRTVTTNEKLFF. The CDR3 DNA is TGTGCCAGCAGTCGGACGGTCACAACTAATGAAAAACTGTTTTTT.

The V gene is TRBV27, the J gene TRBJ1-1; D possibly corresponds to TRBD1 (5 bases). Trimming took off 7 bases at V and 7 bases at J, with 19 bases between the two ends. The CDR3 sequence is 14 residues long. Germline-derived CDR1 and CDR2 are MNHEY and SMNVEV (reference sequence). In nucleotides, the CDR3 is TGTGCCAGCATCCTACGGGGACTATCCGGTGAAGCTTTCTTT. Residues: CASILRGLSGEAFF.

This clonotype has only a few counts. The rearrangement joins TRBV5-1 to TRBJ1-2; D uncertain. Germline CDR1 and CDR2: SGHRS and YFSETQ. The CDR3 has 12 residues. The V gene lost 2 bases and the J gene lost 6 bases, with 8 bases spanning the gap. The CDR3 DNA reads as TGCGCCAGCAGCTTCGGCGGAAATGGCTACACCTTC. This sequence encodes CASSFGGNGYTF. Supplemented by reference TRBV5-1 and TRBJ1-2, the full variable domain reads KAGVTQTPRYLIKTRGQQVTLSCSPISGHRSVSWYQQTPGQGLQFLFEYFSETQRNKGNFPGRFSGRQFSNSRSEMNVSTLELGDSALYLCASSFGGNGYTFGSGTRLTVV.

CDR3 protein: CASVSGGTDTQYF. The CDR3, as DNA: TGCGCCAGCGTCAGCGGGGGCACAGATACGCAGTATTTT. V is TRBV5-1 and J is TRBJ2-3; TRBD2 aligns across 7 bases. Germline V gene data show CDR1 as SGHRS and CDR2 as YFSETQ. V lost 7 bases to trimming and J lost 1 base; unmatched junction nucleotides: 3. The CDR3 spans 13 residues.

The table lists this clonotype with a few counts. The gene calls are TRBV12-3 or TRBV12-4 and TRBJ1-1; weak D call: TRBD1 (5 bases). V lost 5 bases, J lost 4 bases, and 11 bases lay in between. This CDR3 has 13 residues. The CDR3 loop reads CASSDGQPTEAFF. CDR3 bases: TGTGCCAGCAGTGATGGACAACCCACTGAAGCTTTCTTT.

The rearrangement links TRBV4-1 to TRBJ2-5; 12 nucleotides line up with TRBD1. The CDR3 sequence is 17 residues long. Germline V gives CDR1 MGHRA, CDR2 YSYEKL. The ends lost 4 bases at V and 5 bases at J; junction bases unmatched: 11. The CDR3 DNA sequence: TGCGCCAGCAGCCCGCGGGACAGGGGGCAGGCACGGGAGACCCAGTACTTC. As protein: CASSPRDRGQARETQYF.

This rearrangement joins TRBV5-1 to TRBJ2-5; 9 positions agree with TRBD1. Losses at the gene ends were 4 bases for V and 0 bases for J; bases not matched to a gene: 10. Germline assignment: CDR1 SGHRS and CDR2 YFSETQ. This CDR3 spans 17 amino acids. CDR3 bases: TGCGCCAGCAGCCCCGGGGACAGGGTCCCGTACCAAGAGACCCAGTACTTC. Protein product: CASSPGDRVPYQETQYF.

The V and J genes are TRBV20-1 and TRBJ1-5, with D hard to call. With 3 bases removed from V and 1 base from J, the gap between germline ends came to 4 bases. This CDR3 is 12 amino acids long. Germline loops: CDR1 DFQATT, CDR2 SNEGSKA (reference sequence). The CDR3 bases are TGCAGTGCTAGGCGCAGCAATCAGCCCCAGCATTTT. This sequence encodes CSARRSNQPQHF.

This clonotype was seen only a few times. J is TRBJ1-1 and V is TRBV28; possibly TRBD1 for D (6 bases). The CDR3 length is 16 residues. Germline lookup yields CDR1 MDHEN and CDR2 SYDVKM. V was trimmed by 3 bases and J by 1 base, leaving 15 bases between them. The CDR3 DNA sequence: TGTGCCAGCAGTTTTCCGCCCCAGGGGCCGAACACTGAAGCTTTCTTT. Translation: CASSFPPQGPNTEAFF.

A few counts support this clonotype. CDR3 in amino acids: CAISEPPYGPGMYF. Here the CDR3 DNA reads TGTGCCATCAGTGAGCCTCCTTATGGCCCCGGAATGTACTTC. This rearrangement joins TRBV10-3 to TRBJ2-7; D unclear. Between the trimmed V and J ends, which lost 2 bases and 12 bases, there was a span of 20 bases. From germline, CDR1 is ENHRY and CDR2 SYGVKD. The CDR3 contains 14 residues.

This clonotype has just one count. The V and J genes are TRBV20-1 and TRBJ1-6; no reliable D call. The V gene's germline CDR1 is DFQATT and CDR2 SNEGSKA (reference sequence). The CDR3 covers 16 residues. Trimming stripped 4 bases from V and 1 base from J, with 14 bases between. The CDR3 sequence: CSATGLNGSYNSPLHF. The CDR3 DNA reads TGCAGTGCTACGGGGTTGAACGGGTCCTATAATTCACCCCTCCACTTT.

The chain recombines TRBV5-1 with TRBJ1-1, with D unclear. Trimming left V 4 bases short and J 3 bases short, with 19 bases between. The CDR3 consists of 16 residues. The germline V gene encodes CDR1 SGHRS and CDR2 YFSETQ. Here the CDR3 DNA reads TGCGCCAGCAGCACCGGCGGACGGTCATGGGACACTGAAGCTTTCTTT. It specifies CASSTGGRSWDTEAFF.

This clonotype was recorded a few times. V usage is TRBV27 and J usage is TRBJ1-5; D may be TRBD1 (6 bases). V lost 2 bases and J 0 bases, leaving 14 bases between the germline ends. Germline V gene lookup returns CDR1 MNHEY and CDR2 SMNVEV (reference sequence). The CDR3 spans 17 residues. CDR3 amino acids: CASSLKLGGGSNQPQHF. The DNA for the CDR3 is TGTGCCAGCAGTTTAAAATTGGGAGGGGGTAGCAATCAGCCCCAGCATTTT.

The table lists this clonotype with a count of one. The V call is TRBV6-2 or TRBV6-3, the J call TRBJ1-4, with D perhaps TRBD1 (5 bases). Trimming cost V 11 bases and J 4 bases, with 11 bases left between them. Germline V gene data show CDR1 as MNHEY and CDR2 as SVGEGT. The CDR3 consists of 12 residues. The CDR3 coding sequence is TGTGCCGTCTCGGGGGGTAATGAAAAACTGTTTTTT. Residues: CAVSGGNEKLFF.

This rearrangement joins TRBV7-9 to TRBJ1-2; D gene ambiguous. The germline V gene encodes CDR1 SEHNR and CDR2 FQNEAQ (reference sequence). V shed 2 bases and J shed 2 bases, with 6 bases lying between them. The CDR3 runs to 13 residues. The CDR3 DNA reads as TGTGCCAGCAGCTTATCGTGGAACTATGGCTACACCTTC. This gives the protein CASSLSWNYGYTF.

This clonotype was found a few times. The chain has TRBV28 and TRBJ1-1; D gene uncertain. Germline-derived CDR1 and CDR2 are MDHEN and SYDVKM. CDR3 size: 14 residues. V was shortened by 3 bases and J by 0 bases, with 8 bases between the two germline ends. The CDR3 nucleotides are TGTGCCAGCAGTTTTACGCGACTGAACACTGAAGCTTTCTTT. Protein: CASSFTRLNTEAFF. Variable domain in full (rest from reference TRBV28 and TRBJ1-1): DVKVTQSSRYLVKRTGEKVFLECVQDMDHENMFWYRQDPGLGLRLIYFSYDVKMKEKGDIPEGYSVSREKKERFSLILESASTNQTSMYLCASSFTRLNTEAFFGQGTRLTVV.

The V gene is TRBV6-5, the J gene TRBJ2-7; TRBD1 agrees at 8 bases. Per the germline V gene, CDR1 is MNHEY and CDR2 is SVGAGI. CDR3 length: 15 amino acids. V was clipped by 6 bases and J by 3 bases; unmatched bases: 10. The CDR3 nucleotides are TGTGCCAGCAGCTCCGCCGGGACAGGAGTCTACGAGCAGTACTTC. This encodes CASSSAGTGVYEQYF.